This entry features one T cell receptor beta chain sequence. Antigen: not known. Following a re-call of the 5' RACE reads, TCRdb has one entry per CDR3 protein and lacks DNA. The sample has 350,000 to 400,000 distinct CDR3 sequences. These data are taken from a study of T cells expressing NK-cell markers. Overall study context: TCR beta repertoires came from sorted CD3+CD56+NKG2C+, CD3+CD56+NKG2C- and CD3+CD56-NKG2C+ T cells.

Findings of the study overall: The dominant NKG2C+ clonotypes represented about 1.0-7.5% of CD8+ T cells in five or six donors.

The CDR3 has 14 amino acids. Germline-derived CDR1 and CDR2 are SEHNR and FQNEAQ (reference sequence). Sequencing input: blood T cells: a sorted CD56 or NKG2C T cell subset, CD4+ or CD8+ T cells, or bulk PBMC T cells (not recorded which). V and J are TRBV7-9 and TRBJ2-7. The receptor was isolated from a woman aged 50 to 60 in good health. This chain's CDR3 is CASSPLTVPYEQYF. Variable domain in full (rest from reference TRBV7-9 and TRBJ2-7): DTGVSQNPRHKITKRGQNVTFRCDPISEHNRLYWYRQTLGQGPEFLTYFQNEAQLEKSRLLSDRFSAERPKGSFSTLEIQRTEQGDSAMYLCASSPLTVPYEQYFGPGTRLTVT.